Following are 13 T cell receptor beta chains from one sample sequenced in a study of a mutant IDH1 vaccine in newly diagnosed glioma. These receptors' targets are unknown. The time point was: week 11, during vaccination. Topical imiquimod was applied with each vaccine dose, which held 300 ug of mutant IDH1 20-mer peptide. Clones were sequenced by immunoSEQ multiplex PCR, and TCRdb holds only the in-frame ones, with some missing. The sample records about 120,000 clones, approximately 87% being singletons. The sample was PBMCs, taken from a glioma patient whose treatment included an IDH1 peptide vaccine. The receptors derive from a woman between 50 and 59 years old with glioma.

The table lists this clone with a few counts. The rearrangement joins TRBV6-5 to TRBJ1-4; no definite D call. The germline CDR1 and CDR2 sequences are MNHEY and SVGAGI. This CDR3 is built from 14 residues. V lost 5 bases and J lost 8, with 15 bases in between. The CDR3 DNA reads TGTGCCAGCAGTCCAGACCTAATGGGGGAAAAACTGTTTTTT. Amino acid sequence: CASSPDLMGEKLFF.

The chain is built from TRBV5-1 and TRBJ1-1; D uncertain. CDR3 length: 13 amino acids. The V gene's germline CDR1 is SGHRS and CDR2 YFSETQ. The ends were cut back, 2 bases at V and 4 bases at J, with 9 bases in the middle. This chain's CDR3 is CASSFKVSTEAFF. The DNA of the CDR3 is TGCGCCAGCAGCTTTAAGGTTAGCACTGAAGCTTTCTTT.

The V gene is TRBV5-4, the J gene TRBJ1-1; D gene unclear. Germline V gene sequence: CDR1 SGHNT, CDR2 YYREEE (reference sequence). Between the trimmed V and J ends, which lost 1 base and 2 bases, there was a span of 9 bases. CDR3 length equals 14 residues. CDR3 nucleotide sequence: TGTGCCAGCAGCTTGTTCCACACAAACACTGAAGCTTTCTTT. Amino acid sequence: CASSLFHTNTEAFF.

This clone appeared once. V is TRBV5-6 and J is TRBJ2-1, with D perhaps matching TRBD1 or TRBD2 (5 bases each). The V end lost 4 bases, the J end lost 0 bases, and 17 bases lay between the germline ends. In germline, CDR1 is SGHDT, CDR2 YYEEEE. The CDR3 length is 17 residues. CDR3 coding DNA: TGTGCCAGCAGCCCGGATGGGACGTGGAGCTCCTACAATGAGCAGTTCTTC. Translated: CASSPDGTWSSYNEQFF.

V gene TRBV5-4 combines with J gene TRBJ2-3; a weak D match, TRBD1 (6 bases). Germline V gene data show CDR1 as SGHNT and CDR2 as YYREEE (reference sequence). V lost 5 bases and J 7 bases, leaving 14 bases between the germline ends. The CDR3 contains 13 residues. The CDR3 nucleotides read TGTGCCAGCAGATCTACAGGGCCGAATACGCAGTATTTT. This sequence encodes CASRSTGPNTQYF.

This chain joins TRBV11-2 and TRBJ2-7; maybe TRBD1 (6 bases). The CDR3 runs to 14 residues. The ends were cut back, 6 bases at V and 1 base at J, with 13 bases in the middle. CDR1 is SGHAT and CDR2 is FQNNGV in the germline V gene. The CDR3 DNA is TGTGCCAGCAGTTCTATCAGGGGATCCTACGAGCAGTACTTC. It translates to CASSSIRGSYEQYF.

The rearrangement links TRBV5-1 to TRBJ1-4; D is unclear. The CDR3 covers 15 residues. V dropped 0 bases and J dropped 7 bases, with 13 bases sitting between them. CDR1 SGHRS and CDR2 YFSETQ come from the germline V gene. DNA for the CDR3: TGCGCCAGCAGCTTGGCCGTAGGGCTCGGTGAAAAACTGTTTTTT. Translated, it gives CASSLAVGLGEKLFF.

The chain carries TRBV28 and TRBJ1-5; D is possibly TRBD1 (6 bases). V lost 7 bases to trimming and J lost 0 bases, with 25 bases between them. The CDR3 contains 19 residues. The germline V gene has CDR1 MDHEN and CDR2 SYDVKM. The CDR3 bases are TGTGCCAGCACCACCCGGGAGGCAGGGGATATAGCTAGCAATCAGCCCCAGCATTTT. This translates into CASTTREAGDIASNQPQHF.

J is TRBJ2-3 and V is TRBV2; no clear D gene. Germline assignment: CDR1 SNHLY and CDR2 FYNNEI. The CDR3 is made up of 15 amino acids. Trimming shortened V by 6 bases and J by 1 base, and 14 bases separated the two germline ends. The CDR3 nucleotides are TGTGCCAGCAGAATTGGGTGGGTACGCACAGATACGCAGTATTTT. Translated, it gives CASRIGWVRTDTQYF.

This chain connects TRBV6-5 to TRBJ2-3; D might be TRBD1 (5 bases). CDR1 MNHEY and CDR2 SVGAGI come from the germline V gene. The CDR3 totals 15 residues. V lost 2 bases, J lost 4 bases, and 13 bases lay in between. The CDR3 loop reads CASSYDGREADTQYF. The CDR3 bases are TGTGCCAGCAGTTACGACGGCAGGGAAGCAGATACGCAGTATTTT.

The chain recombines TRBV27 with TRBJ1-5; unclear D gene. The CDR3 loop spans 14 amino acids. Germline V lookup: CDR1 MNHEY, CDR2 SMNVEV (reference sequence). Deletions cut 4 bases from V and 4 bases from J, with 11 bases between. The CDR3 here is CASSSSPPNQPQHF. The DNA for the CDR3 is TGTGCCAGCAGTTCCTCCCCGCCAAATCAGCCCCAGCATTTT.

CDR3 in DNA: TGTGCCAGCAGCGTAGCCCCGGGACAGGGAGAGACCCAGTACTTC. As protein: CASSVAPGQGETQYF. The chain recombines TRBV9 with TRBJ2-5; 9 bases agree with TRBD1. V lost 0 bases and J lost 4; bases outside the gene matches: 4. The CDR3 extends over 15 amino acids. Germline CDR1 SGDLS, CDR2 YYNGEE.

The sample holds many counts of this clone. The CDR3 sequence is CASSSSGTISYNEQFF. The CDR3 coding sequence is TGTGCCAGTTCCTCTTCCGGGACAATAAGCTACAATGAGCAGTTCTTC. V usage is TRBV19 and J usage is TRBJ2-1; TRBD1 might be the D (6 bases). Germline assignment: CDR1 LNHDA and CDR2 SQIVND (reference sequence). This CDR3 is 16 amino acids long. The V end lost 8 bases, the J end lost 3 bases, and 20 bases lay between the germline ends.